The 30 T cell receptor beta chains below come from one sample, sequenced in a study of blood T cell repertoires in COVID-19. Profiling relied on immunoSEQ multiplex PCR, and the TCRdb table lists in-frame clones only, not all of them. The data contain around 19,000 clones, 91% of them singletons. Material: peripheral blood. These receptors came from a man aged 65 to 79 with active COVID-19.

The gene calls are TRBV4-2 and TRBJ2-7; TRBD1 matches at 7 bases. J gave up 0 bases and V 4 bases, and 3 bases lay outside the gene matches. This CDR3 is built from 14 residues. Germline V gene lookup returns CDR1 LGHNA and CDR2 YNFKEQ. Here the CDR3 reads CASSPDRSSYEQYF. The CDR3 region has the DNA TGTGCCAGCAGCCCGGACAGGAGCTCCTACGAGCAGTACTTC.

There are a few counts of this clone. Because the CDR3's place on the DNA is in doubt, the DNA is left out and the CDR3 is given as listed by TCRdb. The chain is built from TRBV30 and TRBJ1-1; the listed D gene, TRBD1, was not tested against the DNA. The CDR3 adds up to 11 amino acids, both ends counted. Germline V lookup: CDR1 GTSNPN, CDR2 SVGIG (reference sequence). CDR3 residues: CAWSVGVGTFF.

The chain recombines TRBV28 with TRBJ2-7, with D perhaps TRBD2 (6 bases). CDR1 is MDHEN and CDR2 is SYDVKM in the germline V gene. This CDR3 spans 14 amino acids. V was clipped by 5 bases and J by 2 bases, with 13 bases between them. The CDR3 sequence: CASSNPGATYEQYF. The CDR3 nucleotides read TGTGCCAGCAGTAACCCGGGAGCTACCTACGAGCAGTACTTC.

This chain uses TRBV5-5 with TRBJ2-3; TRBD2 is a possible D gene (6 bases). Germline CDR1 and CDR2: SGHKS and YYEKEE (reference sequence). The germline V and J ends were trimmed by 4 bases and 2 bases, with 14 bases remaining between them. CDR3 length: 15 amino acids. The CDR3 region has the DNA TGTGCCAGCAGCCTCACCGGGGGACCCACAGATACGCAGTATTTT. Its translation: CASSLTGGPTDTQYF.

This clone was observed a handful of times. The chain is built from TRBV15 and TRBJ2-3, with 9 bases lining up with TRBD1. This CDR3 is built from 16 residues. The trim removed 6 bases at V and 3 bases at J, leaving 10 bases unmatched. The V gene's germline CDR1 is LNHNV and CDR2 YYDKDF (reference sequence). Written as DNA, the CDR3 is TGTGCCACCAGGTCGGAGCAAGGACAGGGGACAGATACGCAGTATTTT. It translates to CATRSEQGQGTDTQYF.

The DNA of the CDR3 is TGTGCCATCAGTGGGGGTCCCGGGGGGAGCTCCTACGAGCAGTACTTC. Protein product: CAISGGPGGSSYEQYF. The gene calls are TRBV10-3 and TRBJ2-7, with TRBD2 matching 7 bases. The length of the CDR3 is 16 residues. Germline CDR1 is ENHRY and CDR2 is SYGVKD. V was pared by 4 bases and J by 0 bases, with 9 bases of the junction left unmatched.

The chain recombines TRBV28 with TRBJ2-5; weak D call: TRBD2 (6 bases). Trimming removed 5 bases from V and 4 bases from J, with 14 bases in between. CDR3 length: 14 residues. Germline V CDR1 and CDR2: MDHEN, SYDVKM. The CDR3 bases are TGTGCCAGCAGTGCCCTAGCCGGGAGAGAGACCCAGTACTTC. Its protein product is CASSALAGRETQYF.

The chain combines TRBV7-2 with TRBJ1-4; unclear D gene. The CDR3 consists of 16 residues. CDR1 SGHTA and CDR2 FQGNSA come from the germline V gene. Between the trimmed V and J ends, which lost 1 base and 0 bases, there was a span of 9 bases. CDR3 in DNA: TGTGCCAGCAGCTTAGGGCAGTTTGCAACTAATGAAAAACTGTTTTTT. Its protein product is CASSLGQFATNEKLFF.

Concerning this clone itself: Its ends do not fully match the called genes, so a read error is possible. The J gene is TRBJ2-4, the V gene TRBV6-1; 9 bases line up with TRBD1. Per the germline V gene, CDR1 is MNHNS and CDR2 is SASEGT. The CDR3 sequence is 15 residues long. This CDR3 is CASTERRTGGGQGNF. The CDR3 DNA is TGTGCCAGCACTGAAAGAAGGACTGGGGGGGGACAGGGAAACTTC.

Comment on this clone: The same CDR3 arises from other DNA sequences in this sample as well. The CDR3 protein is CSARSGHEQYF. The CDR3 DNA reads TGCAGTGCTAGATCAGGGCACGAGCAGTACTTC. The J gene is TRBJ2-7, the V gene TRBV20-1; D possibly corresponds to TRBD1 (5 bases). V lost 2 bases to trimming and J lost 5 bases, with 7 bases between them. CDR1 and CDR2 from the germline V gene are DFQATT and SNEGSKA (reference sequence). The CDR3 has 11 residues.

The chain has TRBV7-9 and TRBJ1-4; TRBD1 might be the D (6 bases). V was shortened by 7 bases and J by 5 bases, with 8 bases between the two germline ends. The CDR3 is 12 residues long. Germline V gene data show CDR1 as SEHNR and CDR2 as FQNEAQ (reference sequence). The CDR3 loop is CASKGTNEKLFF. The DNA of the CDR3 is TGTGCCAGCAAGGGGACAAATGAAAAACTGTTTTTT.

V gene TRBV7-2 combines with J gene TRBJ2-2; 7 bases agree with TRBD2. This CDR3 spans 15 amino acids. After removal of 4 bases from V and 9 bases from J, the junction contained 11 bases not matched to a gene. Germline CDR1 and CDR2: SGHTA and FQGNSA. CDR3 in DNA: TGTGCCAGCAGCTCCGCGGGAGCCGTCGGGAGGGAGCTGTTTTTT. This codes for CASSSAGAVGRELFF.

The chain has TRBV5-3 and TRBJ2-5; D may be TRBD1 (5 bases). TRBV5-3 falls under the ORF class, with uncertain function. V was shortened by 3 bases and J by 2 bases, with 11 bases between the two germline ends. This CDR3 comprises 14 residues. The CDR3 DNA follows: TGTGCCAGAAGCTCTAAGACAGCGCAAGAGACCCAGTACTTC. The encoded protein is CARSSKTAQETQYF.

The chain employs TRBV19 and TRBJ2-3, with 7 bases matching TRBD1. The CDR3 extends over 14 amino acids. V dropped 10 bases and J dropped 3; count of bases not matched to a gene: 10. Germline V gene data show CDR1 as LNHDA and CDR2 as SQIVND (reference sequence). The CDR3 sequence: CATRPGQQTDTQYF. CDR3 bases: TGTGCCACCAGGCCGGGACAGCAAACAGATACGCAGTATTTT. The variable domain in full, completed from reference TRBV19 and TRBJ2-3, reads DGGITQSPKYLFRKEGQNVTLSCEQNLNHDAMYWYRQDPGQGLRLIYYSQIVNDFQKGDIAEGYSVSREKKESFPLTVTSAQKNPTAFYLCATRPGQQTDTQYFGPGTRLTVL.

This chain links TRBV7-9 with TRBJ2-5; 7 positions agree with TRBD2. There are 15 residues in the CDR3. V shed 0 bases and J 1 base; nucleotides not matched to a gene: 2. Germline V gives CDR1 SEHNR, CDR2 FQNEAQ (reference sequence). CDR3 coding DNA: TGTGCCAGCAGCTTAGCCTCGGGGGGCCAAGAGACCCAGTACTTC. Encoded protein: CASSLASGGQETQYF.

The chain recombines TRBV4-3 with TRBJ1-4; TRBD1 matches at 7 bases. The CDR3 spans 16 residues. Per germline, CDR1 LGHNA and CDR2 YSLEER. V lost 4 bases and J lost 6; bases outside the gene matches: 11. Written as DNA, the CDR3 is TGCGCCAGCAGCCGGACCGACAGGGCTGAGGATGAAAAACTGTTTTTT. Translating it yields CASSRTDRAEDEKLFF.

This clone occurred once. This chain connects TRBV3-1 (or the pseudogene TRBV3-2) to TRBJ2-7; 8 bases agree with TRBD2. Germline V gene lookup returns CDR1 LGHDT and CDR2 YNNKEL (reference sequence). The CDR3 length is 16 residues. The V and J ends lost 1 base and 2 bases, in that order; junction bases with no gene match: 7. This CDR3 is CASSQVGAGETYEQYF. For the CDR3, the DNA is TGTGCCAGCAGCCAAGTGGGAGCGGGAGAGACCTACGAGCAGTACTTC.

This chain uses TRBV5-6 with TRBJ1-2; D may be TRBD1 (5 bases). Germline V lookup: CDR1 SGHDT, CDR2 YYEEEE. V was clipped by 2 bases and J by 4 bases, with 15 bases between them. This CDR3 comprises 15 residues. The CDR3 is CASSFPGRQSYGYTF. CDR3 nucleotide sequence: TGTGCCAGCAGCTTCCCAGGGCGGCAGTCCTATGGCTACACCTTC. Full variable domain (remainder filled in from reference TRBV5-6 and TRBJ1-2): DAGVTQSPTHLIKTRGQQVTLRCSPKSGHDTVSWYQQALGQGPQFIFQYYEEEERQRGNFPDRFSGHQFPNYSSELNVNALLLGDSALYLCASSFPGRQSYGYTFGSGTRLTVV.

CDR3 nucleotides: TGCGCCAGCAGCACCGGACGGGGGGACACTGAAGCTTTCTTT. Encoded protein: CASSTGRGDTEAFF. The chain employs TRBV5-1 and TRBJ1-1; TRBD1 is a possible D gene (5 bases). There are 14 residues in the CDR3. Germline CDR1 SGHRS, CDR2 YFSETQ. V was cut by 4 bases and J by 3 bases, with 13 bases left in between.

This clone was counted a single time. The gene calls are TRBV7-2 and TRBJ2-7, with 9 bases lining up with TRBD1. CDR3 length: 16 residues. Germline values: CDR1 SGHTA, CDR2 FQGNSA. The V and J ends lost 5 bases and 0 bases, in that order; junction bases with no gene match: 8. DNA for the CDR3: TGTGCCAGCAGCAAGGTGGGGACAGGGAGCTCCTACGAGCAGTACTTC. Its translation: CASSKVGTGSSYEQYF.

The chain is built from TRBV20-1 and TRBJ2-7; D ambiguous. This CDR3 spans 13 amino acids. V gave up 3 bases and J gave up 0 bases, with 9 bases separating them. Germline loops: CDR1 DFQATT, CDR2 SNEGSKA (reference sequence). CDR3 residues: CSASGRSSYEQYF. CDR3 nucleotides: TGCAGTGCTAGTGGACGGAGCTCCTACGAGCAGTACTTC.

The chain is built from TRBV7-9 and TRBJ2-2, with 8 bases lining up with TRBD2. Germline CDR1 and CDR2: SEHNR and FQNEAQ (reference sequence). V trimming: 5 bases; J trimming: 4 bases; junction bases outside the gene matches: 12. The CDR3 contains 17 residues. CDR3 coding DNA: TGTGCCAGCAGCCCCGGCTCGGGCGGGGGGAGCACCGGGGAGCTGTTTTTT. Amino acid sequence: CASSPGSGGGSTGELFF. The full variable domain, in which reference TRBV7-9 and TRBJ2-2 provide the parts outside the CDR3, is DTGVSQNPRHKITKRGQNVTFRCDPISEHNRLYWYRQTLGQGPEFLTYFQNEAQLEKSRLLSDRFSAERPKGSFSTLEIQRTEQGDSAMYLCASSPGSGGGSTGELFFGEGSRLTVL.

The sample holds one count of this clone. This rearrangement joins TRBV5-1 to TRBJ2-2, with 10 nucleotides matching TRBD2. The junction had 8 bases not matched to a gene; V was cut back by 0 bases and J by 3 bases. This CDR3 is 18 amino acids long. Germline lookup yields CDR1 SGHRS and CDR2 YFSETQ. The CDR3 spells CASSLAASGSVDTGELFF. The DNA of the CDR3 is TGCGCCAGCAGCTTGGCCGCTAGCGGGAGCGTTGACACCGGGGAGCTGTTTTTT.

DNA for the CDR3: TGTGCCAGCAGCCCCCGGACTAGCGGGAGTGGGACCGGGGAGCTGTTTTTT. Amino acid sequence: CASSPRTSGSGTGELFF. V and J are TRBV9 and TRBJ2-2, with 13 bases identical to TRBD2. Germline CDR1 and CDR2: SGDLS and YYNGEE. This CDR3 has 17 amino acids. J lost 5 bases, V lost 4 bases, and 8 bases had no gene match.

The rearrangement joins TRBV11-1 to TRBJ2-7; possibly TRBD1 for D (5 bases). Per germline, CDR1 SGHAT and CDR2 FQDESV (reference sequence). Trimming stripped 5 bases from V and 5 bases from J, with 16 bases between. The CDR3 has 14 residues. The CDR3 loop is CASSPAASGNEQYF. The CDR3 DNA reads TGTGCCAGCAGCCCCGCAGCATCAGGGAACGAGCAGTACTTC.

The chain couples TRBV7-2 to TRBJ1-1; the D gene is possibly TRBD1 (5 bases). Germline V CDR1 and CDR2: SGHTA, FQGNSA. The CDR3 spans 15 residues. Trimming removed 2 bases from V and 4 bases from J, with 14 bases in between. The CDR3 bases are TGTGCCAGCAGCTTAAGTGCCCGGGGGGGCACTGAAGCTTTCTTT. It yields the protein CASSLSARGGTEAFF.

V usage is TRBV19 and J usage is TRBJ1-5, with D possibly matching TRBD1 (6 bases). This CDR3 region has 15 residues. V was trimmed by 5 bases and J by 4 bases, leaving 15 bases between them. Germline V CDR1 and CDR2: LNHDA, SQIVND (reference sequence). The CDR3 protein is CASSSGTRINQPQHF. The CDR3 region has the DNA TGTGCCAGTAGTTCCGGGACACGAATTAATCAGCCCCAGCATTTT.

The chain joins TRBV5-6 to TRBJ1-2; the match to TRBD1 covers 8 bases. Looked up from germline, CDR1 is SGHDT and CDR2 is YYEEEE. Trimming removed 2 bases from V and 5 bases from J; junction bases left unmatched: 8. This CDR3 has 15 amino acids. The CDR3, as DNA: TGTGCCAGCAGCTTAACCCCCGGGACAGGATATGGCTACACCTTC. This sequence encodes CASSLTPGTGYGYTF.

The chain links TRBV15 to TRBJ1-5; 10 nucleotides line up with TRBD1. The CDR3 length is 14 residues. Germline assignment: CDR1 LNHNV and CDR2 YYDKDF (reference sequence). The trim removed 5 bases at V and 2 bases at J, leaving 0 bases unmatched. CDR3 DNA sequence: TGTGCCACCAGCGGGACAGGGGGCAATCAGCCCCAGCATTTT. It is translated as CATSGTGGNQPQHF. Based on the CDR3 plus reference TRBV15 and TRBJ1-5, the full variable domain is DAMVIQNPRYQVTQFGKPVTLSCSQTLNHNVMYWYQQKSSQAPKLLFHYYDKDFNNEADTPDNFQSRRPNTSFCFLDIRSPGLGDTAMYLCATSGTGGNQPQHFGDGTRLSIL.

The V and J genes are TRBV5-1 and TRBJ2-3; 13 bases agree with TRBD2. The V and J ends lost 1 base and 3 bases, in that order; junction bases with no gene match: 5. Germline lookup yields CDR1 SGHRS and CDR2 YFSETQ. This CDR3 is built from 17 residues. CDR3 sequence (DNA): TGCGCCAGCAGCTTGAAACTAGCGGGAGGGGTGACAGATACGCAGTATTTT. This translates into CASSLKLAGGVTDTQYF.